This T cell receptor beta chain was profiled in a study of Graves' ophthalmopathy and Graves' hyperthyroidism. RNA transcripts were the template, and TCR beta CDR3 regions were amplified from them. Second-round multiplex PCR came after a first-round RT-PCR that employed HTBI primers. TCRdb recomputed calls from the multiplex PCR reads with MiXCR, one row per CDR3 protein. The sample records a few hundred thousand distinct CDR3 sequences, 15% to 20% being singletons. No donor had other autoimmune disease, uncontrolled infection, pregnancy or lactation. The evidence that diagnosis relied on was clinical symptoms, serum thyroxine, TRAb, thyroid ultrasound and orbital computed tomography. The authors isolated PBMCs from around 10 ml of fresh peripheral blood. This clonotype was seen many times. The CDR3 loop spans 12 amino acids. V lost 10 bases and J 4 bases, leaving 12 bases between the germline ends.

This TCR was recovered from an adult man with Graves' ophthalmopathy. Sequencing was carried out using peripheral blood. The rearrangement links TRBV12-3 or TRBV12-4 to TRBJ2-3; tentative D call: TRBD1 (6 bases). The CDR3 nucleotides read TGTGCCACCCACCGACAGGCAGATACGCAGTATTTT. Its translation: CATHRQADTQYF.